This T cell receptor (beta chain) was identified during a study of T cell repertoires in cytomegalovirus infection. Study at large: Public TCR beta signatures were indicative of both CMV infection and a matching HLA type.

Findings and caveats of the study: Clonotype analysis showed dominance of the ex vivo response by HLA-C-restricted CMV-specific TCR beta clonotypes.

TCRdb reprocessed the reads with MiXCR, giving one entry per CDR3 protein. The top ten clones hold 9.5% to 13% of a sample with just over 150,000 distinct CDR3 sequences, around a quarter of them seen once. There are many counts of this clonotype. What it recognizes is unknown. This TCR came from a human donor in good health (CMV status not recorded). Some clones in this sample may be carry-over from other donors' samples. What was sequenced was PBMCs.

CDR3 in DNA: TGTGCCAGCAGTGTCGAAGGGGGCTCCTACAATGAGCAGTTCTTC. This encodes CASSVEGGSYNEQFF. The rearrangement joins TRBV28 to TRBJ2-1; TRBD1 is a possible D gene (6 bases). V was clipped by 5 bases and J by 0 bases, with 11 bases between them. Germline V gene lookup returns CDR1 MDHEN and CDR2 SYDVKM. The CDR3 consists of 15 residues.